These T cell receptor beta chains were read from a single sample in a study of beta chain features in type 1 diabetes. Clones were sequenced by immunoSEQ multiplex PCR, and TCRdb holds only the in-frame ones, with some missing. The sample gives roughly 40,000 clones, over 45% of which show up once; 0.72% is in the top ten. The sample comprised central memory CD4+ T cells from blood. These TCRs come from a woman aged 18 to 35 in good health. The conserved cysteine and the conserved F or W are not part of the CDR3 here. Fields, in order: V gene, J gene, CDR3 protein.

V: TRBV12-5
J: TRBJ2-3
CDR3: ALRQGATDTQY

V: TRBV19
J: TRBJ1-2
CDR3: ASSILRDTIYGYT

V: TRBV7-9
J: TRBJ1-3
CDR3: ASSLEGAAGNTIY

V: TRBV5-6
J: TRBJ2-7
CDR3: ASSLASRHEQY

V: TRBV19
J: TRBJ2-3
CDR3: ASSSRDSRTDTQY

V: TRBV2
J: TRBJ2-7
CDR3: ASSRDRGFEQY

V: TRBV11-3
J: TRBJ2-5
CDR3: ASSLDQGQETQY

V: TRBV5-1
J: TRBJ2-2
CDR3: ASSRAGGPGELF

V: TRBV4-1
J: TRBJ2-7
CDR3: ASSQAEFSAYEQY

V: TRBV7-9
J: TRBJ1-1
CDR3: ASSSSRDRVNTEAF

V: TRBV14
J: TRBJ2-1
CDR3: ASSQWTSPYNEQF

V: TRBV11-3
J: TRBJ2-2
CDR3: ASSLGRVNTGELF

V: TRBV30
J: TRBJ1-5
CDR3: ACTRGGARNQPQH

V: TRBV30
J: TRBJ2-5
CDR3: AWSGGIETQY

V: TRBV6-1
J: TRBJ2-1
CDR3: ASWASGVVGSEQF

V: TRBV5-1
J: TRBJ1-1
CDR3: ASSSDLVAEAF

V: TRBV2
J: TRBJ2-2
CDR3: ASSVIFPGELF

V: TRBV12-5
J: TRBJ2-6
CDR3: ASGLIGRISGANVLT

V: TRBV7-3
J: TRBJ2-3
CDR3: ASSAQAGGPDWTDTQY

V: TRBV2
J: TRBJ1-1
CDR3: ASRRDRNTEAF

V: TRBV6-5
J: TRBJ1-2
CDR3: ASSYPGTGNYGYT

V: TRBV5-1
J: TRBJ2-7
CDR3: ASSGGVAGGPPYEQY

V: TRBV11-2
J: TRBJ2-7
CDR3: ASSLVSSGSITYEQY

V: TRBV7-6
J: TRBJ2-5
CDR3: ASSHRNTGLTQY

V: TRBV6-5
J: TRBJ2-7
CDR3: ASSPLGSSYEQY

V: TRBV21-1
J: TRBJ1-5
CDR3: ASSNRETSNQPQH

V: TRBV9
J: TRBJ2-1
CDR3: ASSVLAGVALGRNEQF

V: TRBV6-5
J: TRBJ1-2
CDR3: ASSEEGGNYGYT

V: TRBV30
J: TRBJ2-7
CDR3: AWSSRSYEQY

V: TRBV7-2
J: TRBJ1-5
CDR3: ASSLRGNQPQH

V: TRBV6-1
J: TRBJ1-2
CDR3: ASRSGTGYNYGYT

V: TRBV13
J: TRBJ2-5
CDR3: ASSSGTSGRTVY

V: TRBV5-6
J: TRBJ2-7
CDR3: ASSGEAGYEQY

V: TRBV5-1
J: TRBJ2-2
CDR3: ASSFGGRASGELF

V: TRBV20-1
J: TRBJ1-2
CDR3: SAKAVGYT

V: TRBV5-4
J: TRBJ2-1
CDR3: ASSSEAGSYEQF

V: TRBV10-3
J: TRBJ2-1
CDR3: AITGLAGGPTEQF

V: TRBV6-6
J: TRBJ2-1
CDR3: ASSPWTSGNEQF

V: TRBV18
J: TRBJ1-5
CDR3: ASSPTVVSSNQPQH

V: TRBV19
J: TRBJ1-5
CDR3: ASSISTARDPQH

V: TRBV5-1
J: TRBJ1-2
CDR3: ASSNNGQGGGYT

V: TRBV7-9
J: TRBJ1-2
CDR3: ASSSIVGGYGYT

V: TRBV5-1
J: TRBJ2-6
CDR3: ASSLAGANVLT

V: TRBV5-1
J: TRBJ2-1
CDR3: ASSLKGTGGDEQF

V: TRBV19
J: TRBJ1-3
CDR3: ASSMMTGVGNTIY

V: TRBV23-1
J: TRBJ2-7
CDR3: ATVIAGGRYEQY

V: TRBV7-9
J: TRBJ2-4
CDR3: ASSPEGQNIQY

V: TRBV18
J: TRBJ2-7
CDR3: ASSQGLDEQY

V: TRBV5-4
J: TRBJ1-1
CDR3: ASSSTGGVTEAF

V: TRBV9
J: TRBJ2-2
CDR3: ASSVARERTGELF

V: TRBV5-1
J: TRBJ2-1
CDR3: ASSLVPDYNEQF

V: TRBV9
J: TRBJ2-3
CDR3: ASSVSYQTDTQY